The 25 T cell receptor beta chains reported below all come from one sample, sequenced in a study of OX40 agonist ivuxolimab in advanced cancers. TCRdb's copy holds only in-frame clones and misses some; the assay was immunoSEQ multiplex PCR. The sample has roughly 73,000 clones; about 90% are singletons. Specimen: CD4+ or CD8+ T cells sorted from blood, collected in a trial of the OX40 agonist ivuxolimab. These receptors all come from an adult with an advanced solid tumor such as melanoma, head and neck, liver or kidney cancer.

The genes are TRBV29-1 and TRBJ2-2; D perhaps matches TRBD1 (6 bases). The CDR3 length is 14 residues. Germline loops: CDR1 SQVTM, CDR2 ANQGSEA. Trimming took 3 bases from V and 3 from J, leaving 11 bases between them. CDR3 nucleotide sequence: TGCAGCGTTGAGGTGGCAGGGGACACCGGGGAGCTGTTTTTT. Its translation is CSVEVAGDTGELFF.

The chain carries TRBV18 and TRBJ2-3; 10 bases fit TRBD1. V trimming: 3 bases; J trimming: 4 bases; junction bases outside the gene matches: 4. CDR1 is KGHSH, CDR2 LQKENI, per germline. The CDR3 spans 15 residues. The CDR3 region is CASSPPTGGADTQYF. The CDR3 DNA reads as TGTGCCAGCTCACCCCCGACAGGGGGCGCAGATACGCAGTATTTT. Drawing the rest from reference TRBV18 and TRBJ2-3, the complete variable domain is NAGVMQNPRHLVRRRGQEARLRCSPMKGHSHVYWYRQLPEEGLKFMVYLQKENIIDESGMPKERFSAEFPKEGPSILRIQQVVRGDSAAYFCASSPPTGGADTQYFGPGTRLTVL.

This clone was picked up a small number of times. The gene calls are TRBV6-1 and TRBJ1-5; D is unclear. V lost 0 bases and J lost 1, with 4 bases in between. Per germline, CDR1 MNHNS and CDR2 SASEGT. This CDR3 is 14 amino acids long. The CDR3, as DNA: TGTGCCAGCAGTGAAGCAGTGAGCAATCAGCCCCAGCATTTT. Translating it yields CASSEAVSNQPQHF.

V and J are TRBV10-3 and TRBJ2-5; D gene uncertain. This CDR3 contains 11 residues. The germline CDR1 and CDR2 sequences are ENHRY and SYGVKD. Trimming took 8 bases from V and 5 from J, leaving 9 bases between them. CDR3 nucleotides: TGTGCCATCGAAGTGTTGGAGACCCAGTACTTC. This codes for CAIEVLETQYF.

The V call is TRBV7-2, the J call TRBJ2-7; the D call may be TRBD1 or TRBD2 (6 bases each). V lost 4 bases and J lost 5, with 15 bases in between. This CDR3 region has 14 residues. In germline, CDR1 is SGHTA, CDR2 FQGNSA. The CDR3 DNA sequence: TGTGCCAGCAGCTGGGGGGCCCCCACGGACGAGCAGTACTTC. Its protein is CASSWGAPTDEQYF. Together with reference TRBV7-2 and TRBJ2-7, the CDR3 gives the full variable domain: GAGVSQSPSNKVTEKGKDVELRCDPISGHTALYWYRQSLGQGLEFLIYFQGNSAPDKSGLPSDRFSAERTGGSVSTLTIQRTQQEDSAVYLCASSWGAPTDEQYFGPGTRLTVT.

This chain uses TRBV9 with TRBJ2-7; 7 bases map to TRBD1. CDR1 SGDLS and CDR2 YYNGEE come from the germline V gene. V dropped 4 bases and J dropped 4; count of bases not matched to a gene: 11. The CDR3 has 15 amino acids. The CDR3 loop reads CASSPFTGAGYEQYF. In DNA form, the CDR3 reads TGTGCCAGCAGCCCATTTACAGGGGCAGGGTACGAGCAGTACTTC.

This chain links TRBV7-2 with TRBJ2-3; D gene uncertain. Per germline, CDR1 SGHTA and CDR2 FQGNSA. The V and J ends lost 2 bases and 8 bases respectively, with 5 bases between them. The length of the CDR3 is 11 residues. CDR3 nucleotide sequence: TGTGCCAGCAGCTTACGGGTTACGCAGTATTTT. Protein: CASSLRVTQYF.

This clone was recorded only once. The chain links TRBV6-5 to TRBJ2-7, with D maybe TRBD1 (5 bases). The CDR3 totals 14 residues. Germline V CDR1 and CDR2: MNHEY, SVGAGI. V shed 2 bases and J shed 3 bases, with 11 bases lying between them. Here the CDR3 DNA reads TGTGCCAGCAGTTACAGGGGTGGTGGCTACGAGCAGTACTTC. This codes for CASSYRGGGYEQYF.

The chain joins TRBV2 to TRBJ2-5; a weak D match, TRBD2 (6 bases). The V end lost 5 bases, the J end lost 4 bases, and 14 bases lay between the germline ends. The CDR3 runs to 14 residues. Per germline, CDR1 SNHLY and CDR2 FYNNEI. This CDR3 is CASSPTSLRETQYF. In DNA, the CDR3 is TGTGCCAGCAGTCCGACTAGTTTGAGAGAGACCCAGTACTTC.

The chain has TRBV28 and TRBJ1-2, with unresolved D. This CDR3 is built from 12 residues. Between the trimmed V and J ends, which lost 3 bases and 3 bases, there was a span of 5 bases. The germline V gene encodes CDR1 MDHEN and CDR2 SYDVKM. Here the CDR3 reads CASSFEDYGYTF. The CDR3 DNA reads TGTGCCAGCAGTTTCGAGGACTATGGCTACACCTTC.

The chain links TRBV6-1 to TRBJ2-3; TRBD2 agrees at 7 bases. The ends lost 1 base at V and 2 bases at J; junction bases unmatched: 6. Germline-derived CDR1 and CDR2 are MNHNS and SASEGT. CDR3 size: 16 residues. CDR3 residues: CASSEGAGVATDTQYF. CDR3 DNA sequence: TGTGCCAGCAGTGAAGGGGCGGGAGTTGCCACAGATACGCAGTATTTT.

The chain's CDR3 is CASSSGTGGNQPQHF. The CDR3 coding sequence is TGTGCCAGCAGCTCCGGGACAGGCGGCAATCAGCCCCAGCATTTT. The chain employs TRBV7-9 and TRBJ1-5; 8 positions match TRBD1. V was clipped by 4 bases and J by 2 bases; unmatched bases: 4. The length of the CDR3 is 15 residues. Germline CDR1 and CDR2: SEHNR and FQNEAQ (reference sequence).

The chain carries TRBV4-2 and TRBJ2-4, with unresolved D. Germline values: CDR1 LGHNA, CDR2 YNFKEQ. This CDR3 region has 16 residues. V lost 3 bases and J lost 3, with 15 bases in between. In nucleotides, the CDR3 is TGTGCCAGCAGCCAGGGCGCTAGTTGGGACAAAAACATTCAGTACTTC. Protein product: CASSQGASWDKNIQYF.

The V call is TRBV5-4, the J call TRBJ2-6; D call uncertain. This CDR3 is 17 amino acids long. Germline CDR1 and CDR2: SGHNT and YYREEE (reference sequence). The germline V and J ends were trimmed by 0 bases and 0 bases, with 10 bases remaining between them. CDR3 bases: TGTGCCAGCAGCTTGGCTGGACCAATCTCTGGGGCCAACGTCCTGACTTTC. It encodes CASSLAGPISGANVLTF.

The chain uses TRBV5-1 and TRBJ2-1; 7 positions match TRBD1. V trimming: 2 bases; J trimming: 0 bases; junction bases outside the gene matches: 2. Germline CDR1 reads SGHRS; CDR2 reads YFSETQ. The CDR3 has 15 amino acids. The CDR3 nucleotides are TGCGCCAGCAGCTTCAGGGGGAACTCCTACAATGAGCAGTTCTTC. Translation: CASSFRGNSYNEQFF.

The CDR3: CASSIGVPDTQYF. CDR3 coding DNA: TGTGCCAGTAGTATAGGGGTCCCAGATACGCAGTATTTT. V is TRBV19 and J is TRBJ2-3; D not certain. V lost 1 base and J 4 bases, leaving 6 bases between the germline ends. The CDR3 covers 13 residues. Germline CDR1 is LNHDA and CDR2 is SQIVND (reference sequence).

The gene calls are TRBV7-2 and TRBJ1-1; D ambiguous. There are 14 residues in the CDR3. Germline CDR1 is SGHTA and CDR2 is FQGNSA. Trimming shortened V by 7 bases and J by 8 bases, and 20 bases separated the two germline ends. The CDR3 DNA sequence: TGTGCCAGCACGGCAACTCGGATCGGGTCCGAAGCTTTCTTT. It is translated as CASTATRIGSEAFF.

The V call is TRBV7-8, the J call TRBJ2-7; 14 bases agree with TRBD2. The V gene's germline CDR1 is SGHVS and CDR2 FQNEAQ. The CDR3 sequence is 16 residues long. V trimming: 3 bases; J trimming: 3 bases; junction bases outside the gene matches: 4. The CDR3 DNA reads as TGTGCCAGCAGCTTTGGGACTAGCGGGAGTTTCTACGAGCAGTACTTC. Its protein is CASSFGTSGSFYEQYF.

The chain is built from TRBV5-1 and TRBJ1-4, with 9 positions matching TRBD1. After removal of 5 bases from V and 7 bases from J, the junction contained 12 bases not matched to a gene. The germline V gene has CDR1 SGHRS and CDR2 YFSETQ. This CDR3 region has 16 residues. The CDR3 DNA reads as TGCGCCAGCAGTTCCACCCCGACAGGGGGGGGTGAAAAACTGTTTTTT. Residues: CASSSTPTGGGEKLFF.

The rearrangement uses TRBV10-3 and TRBJ1-1; a possible D gene is TRBD1 (5 bases). CDR1 is ENHRY and CDR2 is SYGVKD in the germline V gene. V lost 8 bases, J lost 4 bases, and 8 bases lay in between. The CDR3 covers 11 residues. This CDR3 is CAISGITEAFF. CDR3 nucleotides: TGTGCCATCTCAGGGATCACTGAAGCTTTCTTT.

The chain employs TRBV9 and TRBJ1-2; D is possibly TRBD1 (6 bases). This CDR3 spans 13 amino acids. The V gene lost 8 bases and the J gene lost 10 bases, with 21 bases spanning the gap. Germline CDR1 is SGDLS and CDR2 is YYNGEE. CDR3 sequence reads: CASETGQGIDYTF. The CDR3 DNA follows: TGTGCCAGTGAAACAGGGCAGGGGATCGACTACACCTTC.

The rearrangement uses TRBV5-1 and TRBJ1-3; TRBD1 matches at 10 bases. J gave up 4 bases and V 4 bases, and 8 bases lay outside the gene matches. This CDR3 comprises 16 residues. Germline assignment: CDR1 SGHRS and CDR2 YFSETQ. The CDR3 DNA follows: TGCGCCAGCAGCCCGGAAGGGACAGGGGCAGGAAACACCATATATTTT. It encodes CASSPEGTGAGNTIYF.

This clone is a singleton in its sample. The rearrangement links TRBV5-4 to TRBJ2-3, with a tentative D call TRBD1 (5 bases). Per germline, CDR1 SGHNT and CDR2 YYREEE (reference sequence). V dropped 2 bases and J dropped 3 bases, with 10 bases sitting between them. This CDR3 region has 14 residues. The CDR3 bases are TGTGCCAGCAGCTTTGGACAACTGACAGATACGCAGTATTTT. Amino acids: CASSFGQLTDTQYF.

The chain uses TRBV5-4 and TRBJ2-3, with a tentative D call TRBD1 (5 bases). The length of the CDR3 is 15 residues. Germline-derived CDR1 and CDR2 are SGHNT and YYREEE (reference sequence). V was trimmed by 4 bases and J by 6 bases, leaving 18 bases between them. This CDR3 reads CASSPDLGVGDTQYF. Written as DNA, the CDR3 is TGTGCCAGCAGCCCCGATCTAGGGGTCGGGGATACGCAGTATTTT.

The chain employs TRBV2 and TRBJ1-6; D unclear. V lost 8 bases, J lost 0 bases, and 14 bases lay in between. The CDR3 totals 16 residues. Germline values: CDR1 SNHLY, CDR2 FYNNEI. The CDR3 bases are TGTGCCAGCGTCGAGGACGGCAGCTCCTATAATTCACCCCTCCACTTT. Its protein is CASVEDGSSYNSPLHF.